This T cell receptor beta chain is from a study of blood T cell repertoires in COVID-19. This table comes from immunoSEQ multiplex PCR, and its TCRdb copy is limited to in-frame clones, with some not included. This repertoire shows about 290,000 clones, around nine tenths found once; its top ten account for 1.7%. The V segment lost 1 base and the J segment 1 base; nucleotides outside the gene matches: 4. CDR1 is GTSNPN and CDR2 is SVGIG in the germline V gene (reference sequence). The CDR3 is 14 residues long. Sample: PBMCs or T cells enriched from blood (not recorded which). V and J are TRBV30 and TRBJ2-7; 7 bases align to TRBD1. The clonotype originates from a woman between 40 and 55 years old who had recovered from COVID-19. As DNA, the CDR3 is TGTGCCTGGAGTGCCCGGGACAGATCCTACGAGCAGTACTTC. Translated, it gives CAWSARDRSYEQYF. The variable domain in full, completed from reference TRBV30 and TRBJ2-7, reads SQTIHQWPATLVQPVGSPLSLECTVEGTSNPNLYWYRQAAGRGLQLLFYSVGIGQISSEVPQNLSASRPQDRQFILSSKKLLLSDSGFYLCAWSARDRSYEQYFGPGTRLTVT.